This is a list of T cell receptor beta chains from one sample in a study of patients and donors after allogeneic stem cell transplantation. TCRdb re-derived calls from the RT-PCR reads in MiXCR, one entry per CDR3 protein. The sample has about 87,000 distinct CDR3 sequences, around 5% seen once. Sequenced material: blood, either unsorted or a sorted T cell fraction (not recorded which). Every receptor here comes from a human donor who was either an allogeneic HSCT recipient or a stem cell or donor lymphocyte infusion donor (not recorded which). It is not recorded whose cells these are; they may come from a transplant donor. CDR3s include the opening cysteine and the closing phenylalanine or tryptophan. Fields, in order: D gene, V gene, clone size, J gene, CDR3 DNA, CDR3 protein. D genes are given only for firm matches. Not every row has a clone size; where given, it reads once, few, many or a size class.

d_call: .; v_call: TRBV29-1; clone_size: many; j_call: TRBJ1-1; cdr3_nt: TGCAGCGTTGTGGGTTTAGGGAACACTGAAGCTTTCTTT; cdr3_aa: CSVVGLGNTEAFF
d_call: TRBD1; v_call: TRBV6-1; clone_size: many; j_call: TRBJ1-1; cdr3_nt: TGTGCCAGCAGTGAGGGACAGGGCATGAACACTGAAGCTTTCTTT; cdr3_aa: CASSEGQGMNTEAFF
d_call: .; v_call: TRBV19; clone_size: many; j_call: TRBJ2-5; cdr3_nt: TGTGCCAGTAGACTGGGGGGCGCCGAGACCCAGTACTTC; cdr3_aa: CASRLGGAETQYF
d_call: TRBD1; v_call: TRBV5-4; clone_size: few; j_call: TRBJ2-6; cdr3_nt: TGTGCCAGCAGCACCACAGGGGCTGGGGCCAACGTCCTGACTTTC; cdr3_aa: CASSTTGAGANVLTF
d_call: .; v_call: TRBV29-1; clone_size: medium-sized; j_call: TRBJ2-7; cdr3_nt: TGCAGCGTTCAGACCGGGACGGAAACCTACGAGCAGTACTTC; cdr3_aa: CSVQTGTETYEQYF
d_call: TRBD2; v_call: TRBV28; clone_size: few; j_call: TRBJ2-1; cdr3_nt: TGTGCCAGCAACCTGGGGGGGATATCCTACAATGAGCAGTTCTTC; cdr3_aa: CASNLGGISYNEQFF
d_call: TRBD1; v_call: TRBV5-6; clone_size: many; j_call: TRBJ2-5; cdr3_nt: TGTGCCATGGGACAGAACCAAGAGACCCAGTACTTC; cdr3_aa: CAMGQNQETQYF
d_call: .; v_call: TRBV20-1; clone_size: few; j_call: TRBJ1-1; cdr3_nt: TGCAGTGCACCGCAGGGTTCCCTAATGAACACTGAAGCTTTCTTT; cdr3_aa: CSAPQGSLMNTEAFF
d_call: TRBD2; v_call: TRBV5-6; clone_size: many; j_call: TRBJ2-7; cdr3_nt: TGTGCCAGCAGCTGGGGACTAGCGGGTCTCAACGAGCAGTACTTC; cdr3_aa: CASSWGLAGLNEQYF
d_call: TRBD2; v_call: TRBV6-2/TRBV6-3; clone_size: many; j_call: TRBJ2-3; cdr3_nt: TGTGCCAGCAGTTCCGGACTAGCGGGAGTCGGTACGCAGTATTTT; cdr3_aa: CASSSGLAGVGTQYF
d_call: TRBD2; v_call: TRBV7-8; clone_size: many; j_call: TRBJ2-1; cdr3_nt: TGTGCCAGCGAGGGTCAGGGTGAGGCGGGAGGTTACAATGAGCAGTTCTTC; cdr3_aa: CASEGQGEAGGYNEQFF
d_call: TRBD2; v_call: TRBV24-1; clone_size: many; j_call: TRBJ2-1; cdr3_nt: TGTGCCACCAGTGAGGGGTCCGGGAGGATCGGCAATGAGCAGTTCTTC; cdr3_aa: CATSEGSGRIGNEQFF
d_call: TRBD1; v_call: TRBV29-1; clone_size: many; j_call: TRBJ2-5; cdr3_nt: TGCAGCGTTACCACAGGGGAAAAGACCCAGTACTTC; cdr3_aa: CSVTTGEKTQYF
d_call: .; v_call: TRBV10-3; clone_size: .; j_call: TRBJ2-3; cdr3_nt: TGTGCCATCAGTGAACCTCGGGGCAGGGGAAGCGCAGATACGCAGTATTTT; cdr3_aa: CAISEPRGRGSADTQYF
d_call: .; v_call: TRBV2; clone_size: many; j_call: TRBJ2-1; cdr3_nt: TGTGCCAGCAGTATTTGCGGGCGGAGCTCCTACAATGAGCAGTTCTTC; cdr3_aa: CASSICGRSSYNEQFF
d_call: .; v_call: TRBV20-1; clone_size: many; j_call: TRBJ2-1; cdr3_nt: TGCAGTGCTAGAGATGCTTCCGGGAGTTTACAGGGGGGGGTCTCCTACAATGAGCAGTTCTTC; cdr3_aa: CSARDASGSLQGGVSYNEQFF
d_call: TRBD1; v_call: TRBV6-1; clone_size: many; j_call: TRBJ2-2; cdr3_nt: TGTGCCAGCAGTGACCCGGGACAGGGGACGGACGGGGAGCTGTTTTTT; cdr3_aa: CASSDPGQGTDGELFF
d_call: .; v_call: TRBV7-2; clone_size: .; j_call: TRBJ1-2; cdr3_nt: TGTGCCAGCAGTTCAGCGAGGGGCTATGGGGGCTACACCTTC; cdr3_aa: CASSSARGYGGYTF
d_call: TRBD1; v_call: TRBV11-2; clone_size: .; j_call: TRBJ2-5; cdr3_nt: TGTGCCAGCAGCTTAGACGGGGACAGTTGGACCCAGTACTTC; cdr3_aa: CASSLDGDSWTQYF
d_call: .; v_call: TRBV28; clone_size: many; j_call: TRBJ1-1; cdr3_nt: TGTGCCAGCAGTTTAAGGTTCCGAGAAGCTTTCTTT; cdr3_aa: CASSLRFREAFF
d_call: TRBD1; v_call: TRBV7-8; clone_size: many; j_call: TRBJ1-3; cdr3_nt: TGTGCCAGCAGCTTAGCCGGACAGGGGTTCTCTGGAAACACCATATATTTT; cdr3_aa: CASSLAGQGFSGNTIYF
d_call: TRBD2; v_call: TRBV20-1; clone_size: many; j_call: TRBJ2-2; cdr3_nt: TGCAGTGCTAGAGGGGATAGCGGGGGCGAAAGCGGGGAGCTGTTTTTT; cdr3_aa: CSARGDSGGESGELFF